Below, 27 T cell receptor beta chains from the same sample are listed, as sequenced in a study of blood T cell repertoires in COVID-19. The assay was immunoSEQ multiplex PCR, and TCRdb's table has in-frame clones only and misses some. The sample includes about 310,000 clones, 90% of them seen just once. The sequenced sample consisted of peripheral blood. These receptors were obtained from a woman aged 25 to 39 with COVID-19, enrolled during active disease.

J is TRBJ2-5 and V is TRBV29-1; 7 positions agree with TRBD1. The CDR3 spans 12 residues. Germline V gene lookup returns CDR1 SQVTM and CDR2 ANQGSEA. The V gene end was trimmed by 7 bases and the J gene end by 3 bases; junction bases not matched to a gene: 5. DNA of the CDR3: TGCAGCGCCGGGACAGACGAAGAGACCCAGTACTTC. It translates to CSAGTDEETQYF. Looking up the rest from reference TRBV29-1 and TRBJ2-5 gives the full variable domain: SAVISQKPSRDICQRGTSLTIQCQVDSQVTMMFWYRQQPGQSLTLIATANQGSEATYESGFVIDKFPISRPNLTFSTLTVSNMSPEDSSIYLCSAGTDEETQYFGPGTRLLVL.

The chain couples TRBV30 to TRBJ2-7, with D perhaps matching TRBD1 (6 bases). Germline CDR1 GTSNPN, CDR2 SVGIG (reference sequence). The CDR3 is made up of 15 amino acids. With 0 bases removed from V and 2 bases from J, the gap between germline ends came to 14 bases. CDR3 DNA: TGTGCCTGGAGTGTACCCAGGGGTCCAACCTACGAGCAGTACTTC. Its translation is CAWSVPRGPTYEQYF.

This clone has a handful of counts. This chain uses TRBV6-1 with TRBJ1-3; 7 bases are a match to TRBD1. The CDR3 has 20 residues. The V segment lost 3 bases and the J segment 0 bases; nucleotides outside the gene matches: 17. CDR1 is MNHNS and CDR2 is SASEGT in the germline V gene. DNA for the CDR3: TGTGCCAGCAGTGAGGAAACGGGACAGCATCTCCGATCCTCTGGAAACACCATATATTTT. This gives the protein CASSEETGQHLRSSGNTIYF.

The rearrangement links TRBV30 to TRBJ2-7, with TRBD1 identical over 9 bases. The J segment lost 9 bases and the V segment lost 5 bases, leaving 20 bases of the junction unmatched. The CDR3 loop spans 16 amino acids. Germline V gene data show CDR1 as GTSNPN and CDR2 as SVGIG (reference sequence). CDR3 in DNA: TGTGCCTGGTCGATAAAGGGACAGGGAGGAAGTGTGGGGCAGTACTTC. This codes for CAWSIKGQGGSVGQYF.

The CDR3: CASSPQDRVYTYGYTF. Written as DNA, the CDR3 is TGTGCCAGCTCACCCCAGGACAGGGTTTATACCTATGGCTACACCTTC. The chain uses TRBV18 and TRBJ1-2, with 8 bases that match TRBD1. The CDR3 runs to 16 residues. V lost 3 bases and J lost 4; bases outside the gene matches: 10. Per the germline V gene, CDR1 is KGHSH and CDR2 is LQKENI.

V and J are TRBV5-8 and TRBJ2-3, with 7 bases matching TRBD2. Germline loops: CDR1 SGHTS, CDR2 YDEGEE. The CDR3 is 15 amino acids. V lost 1 base, J lost 4 bases, and 6 bases stayed unmatched. The CDR3 loop is CASSLTRGEADTQYF. The CDR3 region has the DNA TGTGCCAGCAGCTTGACTCGGGGGGAGGCAGATACGCAGTATTTT.

Notes on this clone: Other DNA sequences from this sample encode an identical CDR3 as well. CDR3 coding DNA: TGTGCCAGCAGCTTAACAGGGGCGCTAACCGGGGAGCTGTTTTTT. Its translation: CASSLTGALTGELFF. This chain uses TRBV7-3 with TRBJ2-2; perhaps TRBD1 as D (5 bases). The CDR3 spans 15 residues. V lost 0 bases and J lost 5, with 10 bases in between. Germline assignment: CDR1 SGHTA and CDR2 FQGTGA.

V is TRBV7-9 and J is TRBJ1-5; D is possibly TRBD1 (6 bases). V gave up 1 base and J gave up 1 base, with 8 bases separating them. The germline gives CDR1 SEHNR, CDR2 FQNEAQ (reference sequence). The CDR3 spans 15 residues. The CDR3 nucleotides read TGTGCCAGCAGCTTAGGGACAGCGAGCAATCAGCCCCAGCATTTT. Translation gives CASSLGTASNQPQHF. The full variable domain, rest sourced from reference TRBV7-9 and TRBJ1-5, is DTGVSQNPRHKITKRGQNVTFRCDPISEHNRLYWYRQTLGQGPEFLTYFQNEAQLEKSRLLSDRFSAERPKGSFSTLEIQRTEQGDSAMYLCASSLGTASNQPQHFGDGTRLSIL.

V and J are TRBV5-4 and TRBJ1-2, with a possible D match to TRBD1 (5 bases). The V and J ends lost 0 bases and 2 bases respectively, with 23 bases between them. In germline, CDR1 is SGHNT, CDR2 YYREEE (reference sequence). The CDR3 runs 19 residues. The CDR3 loop is CASSLDLSGGTRLNYGYTF. In DNA, the CDR3 is TGTGCCAGCAGCTTGGATTTAAGCGGGGGGACCAGGTTGAACTATGGCTACACCTTC.

This clone was counted a single time. The chain uses TRBV4-1 and TRBJ2-3, with D possibly being TRBD1 (6 bases). This CDR3 comprises 16 residues. The germline V gene has CDR1 MGHRA and CDR2 YSYEKL. Trimming shortened V by 0 bases and J by 3 bases, and 13 bases separated the two germline ends. The CDR3 protein is CASSQEGQGWTDTQYF. The CDR3 DNA sequence: TGCGCCAGCAGCCAAGAGGGGCAGGGGTGGACAGATACGCAGTATTTT.

This chain uses TRBV21-1 with TRBJ1-1; the table assigns TRBD1, which was not confirmed against the DNA. TRBV21-1 is a known pseudogene. The CDR3 is made up of 13 amino acids. The CDR3 loop reads CASSKQGPTEAFF. The CDR3 bases are TGTGCCAGCAGCAAGCAGGGGCCCACTGAAGCTTTCTTT.

The V and J genes are TRBV10-1 and TRBJ2-7; no clear D gene. Trimming took 5 bases from V and 2 from J, leaving 13 bases between them. CDR3 length: 14 amino acids. Germline-derived CDR1 and CDR2 are WNHNN and SYGVQD (reference sequence). The CDR3 spells CASSPGRITYEQYF. The CDR3 DNA reads as TGCGCCAGCAGTCCAGGTCGGATTACCTACGAGCAGTACTTC.

V gene TRBV18 combines with J gene TRBJ2-7; 13 bases are a match to TRBD2. Unmatched junction bases numbered 9, after V lost 2 bases and J lost 5 bases. CDR3 length: 17 amino acids. CDR1 and CDR2 from the germline V gene are KGHSH and LQKENI. In DNA, the CDR3 is TGTGCCAGCTCACCAATGCTAACTAGCGGGAGGGGTAACGAGCAGTACTTC. It yields the protein CASSPMLTSGRGNEQYF.

This chain uses TRBV7-2 with TRBJ1-1; D may be TRBD1 (5 bases). Germline V gene sequence: CDR1 SGHTA, CDR2 FQGNSA. The germline V and J ends were trimmed by 6 bases and 0 bases, with 11 bases remaining between them. The CDR3 consists of 14 residues. The CDR3 nucleotides are TGTGCCAGCAGTCCTGACAGCATGAACACTGAAGCTTTCTTT. Its translation is CASSPDSMNTEAFF.

J is TRBJ2-7 and V is TRBV6-1, with D hard to call. V was pared by 2 bases and J by 3 bases, with 14 bases between. Germline V CDR1 and CDR2: MNHNS, SASEGT. The CDR3 length is 15 residues. For the CDR3, the DNA is TGTGCCAGCAGTGAATCTTTCCTCACTATCTACGAGCAGTACTTC. This encodes CASSESFLTIYEQYF.

This clone was detected only a few times. The chain couples TRBV7-2 to TRBJ1-3, with D maybe TRBD1 (5 bases). Germline V gene lookup returns CDR1 SGHTA and CDR2 FQGNSA. V was clipped by 4 bases and J by 1 base, with 14 bases between them. This CDR3 contains 16 residues. Here the CDR3 reads CASSSQGGASGNTIYF. CDR3 bases: TGTGCCAGCAGCTCCCAAGGCGGGGCTTCTGGAAACACCATATATTTT.

The CDR3, as DNA: TGCAGCGTTGGGGACAGGGGGAACACTGAAGCTTTCTTT. Translation gives CSVGDRGNTEAFF. The genes are TRBV29-1 and TRBJ1-1; TRBD1 agrees at 10 bases. The ends lost 4 bases at V and 1 base at J; junction bases unmatched: 0. The V gene's germline CDR1 is SQVTM and CDR2 ANQGSEA. This CDR3 region has 13 residues.

The V call is TRBV7-9, the J call TRBJ2-7; the D is unclear. The germline CDR1 and CDR2 sequences are SEHNR and FQNEAQ (reference sequence). V was cut by 5 bases and J by 2 bases, with 7 bases left in between. The CDR3 covers 12 residues. CDR3 in amino acids: CASSPSAYEQYF. In nucleotides, the CDR3 is TGTGCCAGCAGCCCAAGCGCCTACGAGCAGTACTTC.

The chain links TRBV30 to TRBJ2-1, with 7 bases identical to TRBD2. CDR3 size: 16 residues. V dropped 2 bases and J dropped 4; count of bases not matched to a gene: 11. Germline values: CDR1 GTSNPN, CDR2 SVGIG (reference sequence). The CDR3 loop is CAWSTPSGKTYNEQFF. The CDR3 DNA follows: TGTGCCTGGAGTACACCTAGCGGAAAGACTTACAATGAGCAGTTCTTC.

This rearrangement joins TRBV6-6 to TRBJ2-7, with D perhaps TRBD2 (6 bases). Germline V gives CDR1 MNHNY, CDR2 SVGAGI (reference sequence). V lost 4 bases, J lost 4 bases, and 17 bases lay in between. The CDR3 is 15 amino acids. This chain's CDR3 is CASSSKGLYSYEQYF. The CDR3 nucleotides read TGTGCCAGCAGTTCGAAGGGACTCTACTCTTACGAGCAGTACTTC.

The chain carries TRBV2 and TRBJ2-1, with TRBD2 matching 10 bases. The CDR3 length is 15 residues. V shed 2 bases and J 4 bases; nucleotides not matched to a gene: 2. Germline V gene sequence: CDR1 SNHLY, CDR2 FYNNEI. The CDR3 coding sequence is TGTGCCAGCAGTGAAATACTAGCGGGATACAATGAGCAGTTCTTC. Translating gives CASSEILAGYNEQFF.

V gene TRBV5-1 combines with J gene TRBJ2-5; 8 nucleotides agree with TRBD1. Per the germline V gene, CDR1 is SGHRS and CDR2 is YFSETQ. The CDR3 has 15 amino acids. V dropped 2 bases and J dropped 0; count of bases not matched to a gene: 3. CDR3 sequence reads: CASSLADRDQETQYF. The CDR3 bases are TGCGCCAGCAGCTTAGCGGACAGGGACCAAGAGACCCAGTACTTC.

The chain has TRBV9 and TRBJ1-5, with 7 bases that match TRBD1. Losses at the gene ends were 3 bases for V and 2 bases for J; bases not matched to a gene: 2. Looked up from germline, CDR1 is SGDLS and CDR2 is YYNGEE. The CDR3 is made up of 14 amino acids. The chain's CDR3 is CASSGTGGNQPQHF. The CDR3 region has the DNA TGTGCCAGCAGCGGAACAGGGGGCAATCAGCCCCAGCATTTT.

V gene TRBV27 combines with J gene TRBJ2-7; 9 nucleotides line up with TRBD2. The CDR3 totals 15 residues. V was pared by 6 bases and J by 1 base, with 7 bases of the junction left unmatched. In germline, CDR1 is MNHEY, CDR2 SMNVEV (reference sequence). CDR3 sequence: CASSHAAGGSYEQYF. CDR3 nucleotides: TGTGCCAGCAGCCACGCAGCGGGAGGTTCCTACGAGCAGTACTTC.

This rearrangement joins TRBV19 to TRBJ2-1; 14 bases agree with TRBD2. CDR1 LNHDA and CDR2 SQIVND come from the germline V gene (reference sequence). The J segment lost 1 base and the V segment lost 7 bases, leaving 6 bases of the junction unmatched. This CDR3 contains 17 residues. As DNA, the CDR3 is TGTGCCAGTACCGGGACTAGCGGGAGAAGTTCCTACAATGAGCAGTTCTTC. Residues: CASTGTSGRSSYNEQFF.

The chain joins TRBV6-1 to TRBJ1-1; no firm D call. Per germline, CDR1 MNHNS and CDR2 SASEGT. With 3 bases removed from V and 7 bases from J, the gap between germline ends came to 9 bases. The CDR3 is 12 amino acids. For the CDR3, the DNA is TGTGCCAGCAGTGATGGGAGAGGTGAAGCTTTCTTT. Translation: CASSDGRGEAFF.

This clone was counted once. The CDR3 bases are TGCAGTGCTAGTCCAAACTTGAACACTGAAGCTTTCTTT. It encodes CSASPNLNTEAFF. This chain joins TRBV20-1 and TRBJ1-1; D not resolved. The germline CDR1 and CDR2 sequences are DFQATT and SNEGSKA (reference sequence). V dropped 3 bases and J dropped 0 bases, with 8 bases sitting between them. CDR3 size: 13 residues.